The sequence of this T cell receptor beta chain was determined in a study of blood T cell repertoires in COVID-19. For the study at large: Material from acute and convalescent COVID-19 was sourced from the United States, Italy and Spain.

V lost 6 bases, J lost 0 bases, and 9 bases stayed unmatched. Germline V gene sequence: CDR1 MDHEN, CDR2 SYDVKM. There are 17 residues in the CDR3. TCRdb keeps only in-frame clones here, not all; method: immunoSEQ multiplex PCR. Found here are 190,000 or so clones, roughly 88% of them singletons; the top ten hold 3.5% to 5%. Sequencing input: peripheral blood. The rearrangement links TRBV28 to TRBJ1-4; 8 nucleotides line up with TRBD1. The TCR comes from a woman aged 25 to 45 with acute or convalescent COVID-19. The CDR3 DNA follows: TGTGCCAGCAGAGGGACAGGTACCCTTGCAACTAATGAAAAACTGTTTTTT. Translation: CASRGTGTLATNEKLFF.